The 32 T cell receptor beta chains given below trace back to one sample, sequenced in a study of early T cells in non-severe SARS-CoV-2 infection. TCRdb used MiXCR to reprocess the 5' RACE reads, holding one entry per CDR3 protein. The sample includes approximately 20,000 distinct CDR3 sequences, under 5% of them seen just once. The sequenced sample was whole blood. Every receptor here comes from an adult who was a healthcare worker with PCR-confirmed SARS-CoV-2 infection or an uninfected control (not recorded which).

This clonotype occurred many times. This sequence joins TRBV6-6 and TRBJ2-3; D remains ambiguous. Germline V CDR1 and CDR2: MNHNY, SVGAGI (reference sequence). The CDR3 contains 12 residues. V dropped 4 bases and J dropped 0 bases, with 2 bases sitting between them. DNA of the CDR3: TGTGCCAGCAGTTCTAGCACAGATACGCAGTATTTT. Residues: CASSSSTDTQYF.

J is TRBJ2-2 and V is TRBV7-9, with D maybe TRBD2 (5 bases). Trimming pared 5 bases from V and 7 bases from J, leaving 17 bases between. This CDR3 has 15 residues. Germline V CDR1 and CDR2: SEHNR, FQNEAQ (reference sequence). The CDR3 coding sequence is TGTGCCAGCAGCCCCGCGAATGGAGGCGACGGGGAGCTGTTTTTT. Protein product: CASSPANGGDGELFF.

At least ten counts were recorded for this clonotype. The chain couples TRBV18 to TRBJ1-6, with D tentatively TRBD1 (6 bases). V lost 3 bases and J 8 bases, leaving 14 bases between the germline ends. CDR1 and CDR2 from the germline V gene are KGHSH and LQKENI. The CDR3 sequence is 15 residues long. The CDR3 reads CASSPPGAPDSPLHF. DNA for the CDR3: TGTGCCAGCTCACCCCCGGGGGCACCCGATTCACCCCTCCACTTT.

This clonotype was seen many times. This chain uses TRBV7-2 with TRBJ2-4, with TRBD1 matching over 10 bases. Unmatched junction bases numbered 15, after V lost 3 bases and J lost 7 bases. Germline CDR1 is SGHTA and CDR2 is FQGNSA. The CDR3 covers 18 residues. CDR3 nucleotide sequence: TGTGCCAGCAGCTTCAGACAGGGGGCCGGGGAGCGGAGTAACATTCAGTACTTC. Protein sequence: CASSFRQGAGERSNIQYF.

This clonotype was recorded at least ten times. The chain recombines TRBV19 with TRBJ2-2, with a possible D match to TRBD1 (7 bases). V lost 6 bases and J lost 1, with 12 bases in between. The germline gives CDR1 LNHDA, CDR2 SQIVND (reference sequence). The CDR3 loop spans 15 amino acids. The CDR3 DNA reads as TGTGCCAGTAGGGGGGGACAGTTGAACACCGGGGAGCTGTTTTTT. This gives the protein CASRGGQLNTGELFF.

In its sample, this clonotype was seen many times. This chain uses TRBV5-1 with TRBJ2-1; 7 bases are a match to TRBD2. V dropped 3 bases and J dropped 1; count of bases not matched to a gene: 13. This CDR3 comprises 18 residues. Germline V gives CDR1 SGHRS, CDR2 YFSETQ. In DNA form, the CDR3 reads TGCGCCAGCAGCTGGAGGGTCCCTAGCGGTTGGTCCTACAATGAGCAGTTCTTC. It translates to CASSWRVPSGWSYNEQFF. The full variable domain, in which reference TRBV5-1 and TRBJ2-1 provide the parts outside the CDR3, is KAGVTQTPRYLIKTRGQQVTLSCSPISGHRSVSWYQQTPGQGLQFLFEYFSETQRNKGNFPGRFSGRQFSNSRSEMNVSTLELGDSALYLCASSWRVPSGWSYNEQFFGPGTRLTVL.

The chain links TRBV9 to TRBJ2-2; D not resolved. Germline V gene sequence: CDR1 SGDLS, CDR2 YYNGEE. V shed 0 bases and J shed 7 bases, with 7 bases lying between them. The CDR3 runs 13 residues. The CDR3 loop is CASSVDPNGELFF. CDR3 DNA: TGTGCCAGCAGCGTAGACCCGAACGGGGAGCTGTTTTTT.

This clonotype is deemed medium-sized (0.01 to 0.1%). V gene TRBV5-1 combines with J gene TRBJ2-7, with 7 bases identical to TRBD1. The V and J ends lost 4 bases and 6 bases, in that order; junction bases with no gene match: 7. The CDR3 has 13 residues. From germline, CDR1 is SGHRS and CDR2 YFSETQ. The CDR3 bases are TGCGCCAGCAGCCAAAACACAGGGGCCGAGCAGTACTTC. It translates to CASSQNTGAEQYF.

This clonotype has a count of ten or more. The V and J genes are TRBV29-1 and TRBJ2-7, with a weak D call TRBD2 (5 bases). Germline V gene sequence: CDR1 SQVTM, CDR2 ANQGSEA. V was cut by 8 bases and J by 3 bases, with 20 bases left in between. The CDR3 runs to 14 residues. The CDR3 sequence is CSPSGPGPDYEQYF. The DNA of the CDR3 is TGCAGCCCCAGCGGTCCCGGGCCGGACTACGAGCAGTACTTC.

In this sample, this clonotype turned up a few times. This chain connects TRBV6-5 to TRBJ2-3, with 8 bases aligning to TRBD2. With 7 bases clipped from V and 3 bases from J, the junction kept 6 bases outside the gene matches. The germline CDR1 and CDR2 sequences are MNHEY and SVGAGI. The CDR3 is 14 amino acids. CDR3 DNA sequence: TGTGCCAGCAAGGGCGGGGGGCTTACAGATACGCAGTATTTT. It codes for CASKGGGLTDTQYF.

This clonotype was detected many times. This chain joins TRBV10-1 and TRBJ1-1; no clear D. The CDR3 runs to 13 residues. CDR1 and CDR2 (germline): WNHNN, SYGVQD (reference sequence). Trimming pared 6 bases from V and 0 bases from J, leaving 8 bases between. The CDR3 DNA is TGCGCCAGCAGAAGAAACATGAACACTGAAGCTTTCTTT. Protein product: CASRRNMNTEAFF.

The table lists this clonotype with many counts. This chain links TRBV7-2 with TRBJ2-5; TRBD2 matches at 8 bases. V lost 1 base to trimming and J lost 2 bases; unmatched junction nucleotides: 6. Per germline, CDR1 SGHTA and CDR2 FQGNSA. The CDR3 consists of 16 residues. CDR3 coding DNA: TGTGCCAGCAGCTTAGAGGTGGCGGGGGGTCAAGAGACCCAGTACTTC. Its translation is CASSLEVAGGQETQYF.

This clonotype showed up many times. The rearrangement joins TRBV20-1 to TRBJ1-1; no clear D gene. Germline values: CDR1 DFQATT, CDR2 SNEGSKA (reference sequence). The CDR3 loop spans 14 amino acids. V lost 1 base and J lost 4, with 13 bases in between. Written as DNA, the CDR3 is TGCAGTGCTAGAGGTATTCCCCACTCCACTGAAGCTTTCTTT. It yields the protein CSARGIPHSTEAFF.

This clonotype was found many times. This chain links TRBV7-9 with TRBJ2-3; 9 nucleotides match TRBD2. The CDR3 totals 15 residues. V lost 5 bases, J lost 1 base, and 4 bases stayed unmatched. The germline CDR1 and CDR2 sequences are SEHNR and FQNEAQ (reference sequence). The CDR3 spells CASSVIAGGTDTQYF. The CDR3 DNA reads TGTGCCAGCAGCGTGATAGCGGGGGGCACAGATACGCAGTATTTT.

This clonotype was seen many times. This rearrangement joins TRBV27 to TRBJ1-2; D not resolved. Germline V gene lookup returns CDR1 MNHEY and CDR2 SMNVEV (reference sequence). The CDR3 extends over 13 amino acids. V was cut by 5 bases and J by 2 bases, with 9 bases left in between. This CDR3 reads CASSPGRNYGYTF. The CDR3 nucleotides read TGTGCCAGCAGTCCTGGACGGAACTATGGCTACACCTTC.

Ten or more counts support this clonotype. The chain combines TRBV12-3 or TRBV12-4 with TRBJ2-1; D is ambiguous. V was trimmed by 6 bases and J by 9 bases, leaving 12 bases between them. The CDR3 runs 12 residues. As DNA, the CDR3 is TGTGCCAGCAGGCCCCCTGGTGGTGAGCAGTTCTTC. Translated: CASRPPGGEQFF.

This clonotype was seen at least ten times. At one boundary the junction diverges from the germline segment, which might be a read error. The J gene is TRBJ2-7, the V gene TRBV7-9, with D uncertain. CDR1 and CDR2 from the germline V gene are SEHNR and FQNEAQ (reference sequence). This CDR3 contains 10 residues. CDR3 protein: CASSPPDPNF. For the CDR3, the DNA is TGTGCCAGCAGCCCGCCAGACCCAAACTTC. Using reference TRBV7-9 and TRBJ2-7 for the parts outside the CDR3, the full variable domain is DTGVSQNPRHKITKRGQNVTFRCDPISEHNRLYWYRQTLGQGPEFLTYFQNEAQLEKSRLLSDRFSAERPKGSFSTLEIQRTEQGDSAMYLCASSPPDPNFGPGTRLTVT.

This clonotype was counted at least ten times. The gene calls are TRBV5-1 and TRBJ1-1; TRBD1 matches 9 bases. The CDR3 runs 14 residues. V shed 3 bases, J shed 6 bases, and the junction held 6 bases outside the gene matches. CDR1 SGHRS and CDR2 YFSETQ come from the germline V gene. CDR3: CASSSRDRDAEAFF. CDR3 sequence (DNA): TGCGCCAGCAGCTCCCGGGACAGGGACGCTGAAGCTTTCTTT.

In its sample, this clonotype was seen many times. V usage is TRBV7-2 and J usage is TRBJ2-1, with 11 bases matching TRBD2. Germline V CDR1 and CDR2: SGHTA, FQGNSA. The CDR3 is 15 amino acids. J was trimmed by 6 bases and V by 1 base; bases with no gene match: 2. CDR3 amino acids: CASSLVAGGSNEQFF. The CDR3 DNA is TGTGCCAGCAGCTTAGTAGCGGGGGGGAGCAATGAGCAGTTCTTC.

In its sample, this clonotype was seen many times. This sequence joins TRBV4-3 and TRBJ1-1; a weak D match, TRBD1 (6 bases). The V and J ends lost 1 base and 5 bases respectively, with 14 bases between them. CDR1 is LGHNA and CDR2 is YSLEER in the germline V gene. The CDR3 sequence is 15 residues long. CDR3 sequence: CASSQGRGGDTEAFF. CDR3 DNA sequence: TGCGCCAGCAGCCAAGGGAGAGGGGGGGATACTGAAGCTTTCTTT.

This clonotype was seen repeatedly, ten times or more. This chain uses TRBV27 with TRBJ1-2; tentative D call: TRBD1 (5 bases). The CDR3 is made up of 14 amino acids. Trimming removed 6 bases at V and 2 bases at J, with 13 bases between. In germline, CDR1 is MNHEY, CDR2 SMNVEV (reference sequence). CDR3 sequence reads: CASRLSAGNYGYTF. Written as DNA, the CDR3 is TGTGCCAGCAGGCTTAGTGCAGGGAACTATGGCTACACCTTC.

This clonotype was recorded at least ten times. The rearrangement uses TRBV7-2 and TRBJ1-2; D perhaps matches TRBD1 (5 bases). Germline CDR1 is SGHTA and CDR2 is FQGNSA. This CDR3 is 17 amino acids long. Trimming pared 1 base from V and 4 bases from J, leaving 19 bases between. This CDR3 reads CASSLGEGPRSGYGYTF. The CDR3 DNA reads as TGTGCCAGCAGCTTAGGGGAGGGGCCCCGCTCAGGCTATGGCTACACCTTC. Together with reference TRBV7-2 and TRBJ1-2, the CDR3 gives the full variable domain: GAGVSQSPSNKVTEKGKDVELRCDPISGHTALYWYRQSLGQGLEFLIYFQGNSAPDKSGLPSDRFSAERTGGSVSTLTIQRTQQEDSAVYLCASSLGEGPRSGYGYTFGSGTRLTVV.

Many counts were recorded for this clonotype. The chain carries TRBV5-6 and TRBJ2-3; tentative D call: TRBD1 (5 bases). The CDR3 sequence is 15 residues long. The germline V and J ends were trimmed by 5 bases and 2 bases, with 15 bases remaining between them. Looked up from germline, CDR1 is SGHDT and CDR2 is YYEEEE. CDR3 protein: CASRPDRRATDTQYF. CDR3 nucleotides: TGTGCCAGCAGACCCGACAGAAGAGCCACAGATACGCAGTATTTT.

This rearrangement joins TRBV12-3 or TRBV12-4 to TRBJ1-2, with TRBD1 matching 9 bases. This CDR3 spans 15 amino acids. With 0 bases clipped from V and 8 bases from J, the junction kept 7 bases outside the gene matches. The DNA of the CDR3 is TGTGCCAGCAGTTTAGCTAAGACAGGGGGTAACGGCTACACCTTC. Encoded protein: CASSLAKTGGNGYTF.

This clonotype came up many times. The chain recombines TRBV12-3 or TRBV12-4 with TRBJ2-1, with 8 bases that match TRBD2. The V gene end was trimmed by 6 bases and the J gene end by 2 bases; junction bases not matched to a gene: 12. This CDR3 is 17 amino acids long. This chain's CDR3 is CASSFPIGGAPYNEQFF. Written as DNA, the CDR3 is TGTGCCAGCAGCTTCCCGATCGGGGGGGCACCCTACAATGAGCAGTTCTTC.

This clonotype was observed a few times. The genes are TRBV7-6 and TRBJ2-1, with 9 bases that match TRBD2. After removal of 5 bases from V and 8 bases from J, the junction contained 7 bases not matched to a gene. This CDR3 contains 14 residues. Per germline, CDR1 SGHVS and CDR2 FNYEAQ. CDR3 DNA sequence: TGTGCCAGCAGCCATCCGCGGGGGGGCGATGAGCAGTTCTTC. It encodes CASSHPRGGDEQFF. Based on the CDR3 plus reference TRBV7-6 and TRBJ2-1, the full variable domain is GAGVSQSPRYKVTKRGQDVALRCDPISGHVSLYWYRQALGQGPEFLTYFNYEAQQDKSGLPNDRFSAERPEGSISTLTIQRTEQRDSAMYRCASSHPRGGDEQFFGPGTRLTVL.

By sample fraction, this clonotype is medium-sized (0.01 to 0.1%). J is TRBJ1-5 and V is TRBV7-9; D unresolved. Germline V CDR1 and CDR2: SEHNR, FQNEAQ (reference sequence). The length of the CDR3 is 12 residues. V was cut by 5 bases and J by 6 bases, with 8 bases left in between. This CDR3 reads CASSLGSQPQHF. DNA of the CDR3: TGTGCCAGCAGCCTGGGAAGTCAGCCCCAGCATTTT.

CDR3 DNA sequence: TGTGCCATCAGTGGGCCACGCGAGACCCAGTACTTC. Its protein is CAISGPRETQYF. This chain links TRBV10-3 with TRBJ2-5; D call uncertain. Germline-derived CDR1 and CDR2 are ENHRY and SYGVKD. The CDR3 contains 12 residues. Trimming stripped 4 bases from V and 5 bases from J, with 8 bases between.

This chain links TRBV2 with TRBJ1-1; D not certain. V gave up 2 bases and J gave up 5 bases, with 15 bases separating them. This CDR3 region has 15 residues. The germline gives CDR1 SNHLY, CDR2 FYNNEI. The CDR3 nucleotides are TGTGCCAGCAGTGAATCGAGGGCAGAATTTACTGAAGCTTTCTTT. This sequence encodes CASSESRAEFTEAFF.

This clonotype was picked up many times. The chain employs TRBV18 and TRBJ2-3; 9 positions agree with TRBD2. Germline CDR1 reads KGHSH; CDR2 reads LQKENI. Germline trimming cut 3 bases from V and 4 bases from J; bases unmatched to any gene: 8. CDR3 length: 16 amino acids. The CDR3 sequence: CASSPWTSVHADTQYF. The DNA of the CDR3 is TGTGCCAGCTCACCCTGGACTAGCGTTCATGCAGATACGCAGTATTTT.

This clonotype occurred many times. V is TRBV5-1 and J is TRBJ1-5; D remains unclear. The V gene lost 0 bases and the J gene lost 7 bases, with 14 bases spanning the gap. The CDR3 has 15 amino acids. The germline gives CDR1 SGHRS, CDR2 YFSETQ. The CDR3 nucleotides read TGCGCCAGCAGCTTGGGCCATCCTTCGGAGCAGCCCCAGCATTTT. Translation: CASSLGHPSEQPQHF. The full variable domain, rest sourced from reference TRBV5-1 and TRBJ1-5, is KAGVTQTPRYLIKTRGQQVTLSCSPISGHRSVSWYQQTPGQGLQFLFEYFSETQRNKGNFPGRFSGRQFSNSRSEMNVSTLELGDSALYLCASSLGHPSEQPQHFGDGTRLSIL.

This clonotype was seen repeatedly, ten times or more. The chain recombines TRBV23-1 with TRBJ2-4; D is tentatively TRBD1 or TRBD2 (5 bases each). TRBV23-1 is filed as an ORF, its function uncertain. The V and J ends lost 3 bases and 5 bases respectively, with 14 bases between them. This CDR3 has 15 amino acids. CDR3 loop: CASSHTGPHQNIQYF. In nucleotides, the CDR3 is TGCGCCAGCAGTCACACGGGGCCCCACCAAAACATTCAGTACTTC.